One sample yielded the 31 T cell receptor beta chains listed below, sequenced in a study of cytomegalovirus exposure and HLA in healthy donors. Primers for the PCR totalled 60 Vbeta and 13 Jbeta. Clones were sequenced by immunoSEQ multiplex PCR, and TCRdb holds only the in-frame ones, with some missing. The repertoire consists of roughly 130,000 clones, with 74% occurring once and the leading ten covering 5.5% to 7.5%. Sequencing used PBMCs. The receptors originated from a woman between 45 and 60 years old in good health and CMV-seropositive.

The gene calls are TRBV5-1 and TRBJ2-7; TRBD2 aligns across 10 bases. Per germline, CDR1 SGHRS and CDR2 YFSETQ. The CDR3 is made up of 15 amino acids. The junction had 5 bases not matched to a gene; V was cut back by 3 bases and J by 2 bases. This CDR3 is CASSSSSGSTYEQYF. The CDR3 DNA reads TGCGCCAGCAGCTCGTCTAGCGGGAGCACCTACGAGCAGTACTTC.

V and J are TRBV9 and TRBJ2-7, with D maybe TRBD1 (5 bases). V lost 0 bases and J lost 3, with 7 bases in between. Germline V gene data show CDR1 as SGDLS and CDR2 as YYNGEE. This CDR3 spans 13 amino acids. Here the CDR3 DNA reads TGTGCCAGCAGCGTAGATCAGGGCTACGAGCAGTACTTC. Its protein is CASSVDQGYEQYF.

This CDR3 is CASKGGGLTGELFF. CDR3 nucleotides: TGTGCCAGCAAGGGGGGAGGGCTCACCGGGGAGCTGTTTTTT. This chain joins TRBV2 and TRBJ2-2, with D tentatively TRBD2 (7 bases). This CDR3 spans 14 amino acids. Germline lookup yields CDR1 SNHLY and CDR2 FYNNEI. Trimming left V 7 bases short and J 4 bases short, with 13 bases between.

This clone was recorded only once. This rearrangement joins TRBV19 to TRBJ1-5; D gene uncertain. The CDR3 length is 12 residues. V gave up 1 base and J gave up 7 bases, with 5 bases separating them. CDR1 and CDR2 from the germline V gene are LNHDA and SQIVND (reference sequence). The CDR3 DNA reads TGTGCCAGTAGTATAGCTGGCCAGCCCCAGCATTTT. Protein product: CASSIAGQPQHF.

Concerning this clone: The same CDR3 can be traced to other DNA sequences in this sample. V and J are TRBV5-1 and TRBJ2-2, with D possibly being TRBD2 (6 bases). The CDR3 spans 14 residues. Trimming pared 5 bases from V and 2 bases from J, leaving 10 bases between. CDR1 and CDR2 from the germline V gene are SGHRS and YFSETQ. CDR3 coding DNA: TGCGCCAGCAGACGGGACTTAAACACCGGGGAGCTGTTTTTT. This sequence encodes CASRRDLNTGELFF. Full variable domain (missing parts from reference TRBV5-1 and TRBJ2-2): KAGVTQTPRYLIKTRGQQVTLSCSPISGHRSVSWYQQTPGQGLQFLFEYFSETQRNKGNFPGRFSGRQFSNSRSEMNVSTLELGDSALYLCASRRDLNTGELFFGEGSRLTVL.

J is TRBJ2-3 and V is TRBV5-4, with 10 bases lining up with TRBD2. The length of the CDR3 is 15 residues. CDR1 is SGHNT, CDR2 YYREEE, per germline (reference sequence). With V trimmed by 5 bases and J by 5 bases, 8 bases remained unmatched. The DNA for the CDR3 is TGTGCCAGCAGGGAAACTAGCGGGGAAGGAGATACGCAGTATTTT. It yields the protein CASRETSGEGDTQYF. Together with reference TRBV5-4 and TRBJ2-3, the CDR3 gives the full variable domain: ETGVTQSPTHLIKTRGQQVTLRCSSQSGHNTVSWYQQALGQGPQFIFQYYREEENGRGNFPPRFSGLQFPNYSSELNVNALELDDSALYLCASRETSGEGDTQYFGPGTRLTVL.

The genes are TRBV7-2 and TRBJ2-2; TRBD1 matches 7 bases. Trimming cost V 4 bases and J 5 bases; bases outside gene matches: 7. This CDR3 is 15 amino acids long. The V gene's germline CDR1 is SGHTA and CDR2 FQGNSA. The CDR3: CASSSGTAMTGELFF. CDR3 sequence (DNA): TGTGCCAGCAGCTCCGGGACAGCGATGACCGGGGAGCTGTTTTTT.

The V and J genes are TRBV2 and TRBJ2-5; D not certain. Near its end, the DNA agrees better with TRBJ2-7, so the J call may be wrong. The CDR3 covers 13 residues. Germline V gene sequence: CDR1 SNHLY, CDR2 FYNNEI. CDR3 sequence reads: CASSADRDYEQYF. The CDR3, as DNA: TGTGCCAGCAGTGCGGACCGAGACTACGAGCAGTACTTC.

This clone was found a few times. The CDR3 loop reads CASSLTMSGFEQFF. CDR3 bases: TGTGCCAGCAGCTTAACTATGTCAGGGTTTGAGCAGTTCTTC. The chain uses TRBV7-9 and TRBJ2-1, with a weak D call TRBD1 (5 bases). This CDR3 has 14 residues. CDR1 SEHNR and CDR2 FQNEAQ come from the germline V gene (reference sequence). V was trimmed by 2 bases and J by 9 bases, leaving 14 bases between them.

This clone was found once. The V call is TRBV7-6, the J call TRBJ1-2, with 7 bases aligning to TRBD1. Germline lookup yields CDR1 SGHVS and CDR2 FNYEAQ. J lost 3 bases, V lost 4 bases, and 8 bases had no gene match. The CDR3 runs 15 residues. The CDR3 here is CASSSRGGADYGYTF. Here the CDR3 DNA reads TGTGCCAGCAGCTCACGAGGGGGCGCTGACTATGGCTACACCTTC.

The V and J genes are TRBV4-1 and TRBJ2-7, with TRBD1 identical over 7 bases. The germline CDR1 and CDR2 sequences are MGHRA and YSYEKL. The CDR3 is made up of 16 amino acids. V shed 3 bases and J 0 bases; nucleotides not matched to a gene: 8. The CDR3 DNA follows: TGCGCCAGCAGCCATGCTCCGGGACAGATCTCCTACGAGCAGTACTTC. It codes for CASSHAPGQISYEQYF.

This chain links TRBV7-8 with TRBJ2-3; 8 nucleotides match TRBD2. Trimming cost V 8 bases and J 5 bases; bases outside gene matches: 12. The CDR3 extends over 15 amino acids. CDR1 SGHVS and CDR2 FQNEAQ come from the germline V gene. The CDR3 sequence: CASSNSGGLGDTQYF. The CDR3 nucleotides are TGTGCCAGCTCGAACTCGGGGGGGCTTGGAGATACGCAGTATTTT. The entire variable domain, with the rest obtained from reference TRBV7-8 and TRBJ2-3, is as follows: GAGVSQSPRYKVAKRGQDVALRCDPISGHVSLFWYQQALGQGPEFLTYFQNEAQLDKSGLPSDRFFAERPEGSVSTLKIQRTQQEDSAVYLCASSNSGGLGDTQYFGPGTRLTVL.

This clone was found a few times. The chain is built from TRBV5-1 and TRBJ2-5; 9 nucleotides align to TRBD1. There are 14 residues in the CDR3. J lost 4 bases, V lost 4 bases, and 5 bases had no gene match. Germline V gene data show CDR1 as SGHRS and CDR2 as YFSETQ. The DNA of the CDR3 is TGCGCCAGCAGCCCTACAGGGGGCGCAGAGACCCAGTACTTC. Amino acid sequence: CASSPTGGAETQYF.

The gene calls are TRBV4-1 and TRBJ2-5; TRBD1 matches at 7 bases. There are 14 residues in the CDR3. Germline loops: CDR1 MGHRA, CDR2 YSYEKL. Losses at the gene ends were 4 bases for V and 1 base for J; bases not matched to a gene: 3. This chain's CDR3 is CASSPGQLQETQYF. CDR3 bases: TGCGCCAGCAGCCCGGGACAGCTCCAAGAGACCCAGTACTTC.

The V gene is TRBV2, the J gene TRBJ1-6; 8 nucleotides agree with TRBD1. This CDR3 comprises 15 residues. CDR1 is SNHLY and CDR2 is FYNNEI in the germline V gene. V lost 4 bases, J lost 10 bases, and 9 bases stayed unmatched. The CDR3 region has the DNA TGTGCCAGCAGTGTACTCGGACAGGGTCGATCACCCCTCCACTTT. Translation gives CASSVLGQGRSPLHF.

The chain couples TRBV7-2 to TRBJ2-5; TRBD2 might be the D (6 bases). Trimming cost V 1 base and J 1 base, with 10 bases left between them. The length of the CDR3 is 15 residues. CDR1 and CDR2 from the germline V gene are SGHTA and FQGNSA. The CDR3 is CASSLGGDFQETQYF. DNA of the CDR3: TGTGCCAGCAGCTTAGGAGGGGACTTCCAAGAGACCCAGTACTTC.

This clone has just one count. The chain is built from TRBV15 and TRBJ2-7, with D perhaps TRBD2 (5 bases). The CDR3 runs to 18 residues. Germline V gene data show CDR1 as LNHNV and CDR2 as YYDKDF (reference sequence). V was shortened by 1 base and J by 5 bases, with 24 bases between the two germline ends. The CDR3 spells CATSRVRPTGLARDEQYF. The CDR3 nucleotides are TGTGCCACCAGCAGAGTCCGCCCTACCGGGCTAGCCCGCGACGAGCAGTACTTC.

The V call is TRBV6-4, the J call TRBJ2-5; no reliable D call. V lost 6 bases and J lost 5, with 22 bases in between. CDR1 and CDR2 (germline): MRHNA, SNTAGT. The CDR3 is 16 amino acids. CDR3 nucleotide sequence: TGTGCCAGCAGGAAGGAGCCGACCCCGACGAGGGAGACCCAGTACTTC. Translated: CASRKEPTPTRETQYF.

This chain links TRBV5-1 with TRBJ1-2, with 8 nucleotides matching TRBD1. The CDR3 sequence is 14 residues long. Germline V CDR1 and CDR2: SGHRS, YFSETQ. Trimming at V came to 1 base and at J to 6 bases, leaving 5 bases not matched to a gene. CDR3 region: CASSLSGGANGYTF. DNA for the CDR3: TGCGCCAGCAGCTTGTCAGGGGGCGCGAATGGCTACACCTTC.

The V call is TRBV5-4, the J call TRBJ2-5; D is unresolved. This CDR3 contains 12 residues. Germline loops: CDR1 SGHNT, CDR2 YYREEE (reference sequence). Trimming pared 0 bases from V and 5 bases from J, leaving 5 bases between. Written as DNA, the CDR3 is TGTGCCAGCAGCTTGGACGGGGAGACCCAGTACTTC. Its translation: CASSLDGETQYF.

The chain recombines TRBV27 with TRBJ2-5; 9 bases are shared with TRBD2. This CDR3 region has 20 residues. J was trimmed by 3 bases and V by 5 bases; bases with no gene match: 22. CDR1 MNHEY and CDR2 SMNVEV come from the germline V gene (reference sequence). The CDR3 DNA reads TGTGCCAGCAGTCCCCTCTCAAGTTGGCGGGGGGGGGATACCGAAGAGACCCAGTACTTC. It encodes CASSPLSSWRGGDTEETQYF.

This rearrangement joins TRBV9 to TRBJ2-5; no definite D call. Germline CDR1 SGDLS, CDR2 YYNGEE. Trimming took 0 bases from V and 0 from J, leaving 9 bases between them. This CDR3 comprises 15 residues. For the CDR3, the DNA is TGTGCCAGCAGCGTAGGCCCAGCGTACCAAGAGACCCAGTACTTC. This translates into CASSVGPAYQETQYF.

The chain carries TRBV7-2 and TRBJ1-2; D gene unclear. Per the germline V gene, CDR1 is SGHTA and CDR2 is FQGNSA. The germline V and J ends were trimmed by 5 bases and 6 bases, with 13 bases remaining between them. The CDR3 consists of 13 residues. DNA of the CDR3: TGTGCCAGCAGCCGGTTTTTACGAGATGGCTACACCTTC. This gives the protein CASSRFLRDGYTF.

The chain uses TRBV5-4 and TRBJ2-2; TRBD2 is a possible D gene (6 bases). Germline V gene sequence: CDR1 SGHNT, CDR2 YYREEE (reference sequence). V lost 7 bases to trimming and J lost 3 bases, with 7 bases between them. The CDR3 consists of 12 residues. DNA for the CDR3: TGTGCCAGCGGCGGGGACACCGGGGAGCTGTTTTTT. It yields the protein CASGGDTGELFF.

This rearrangement joins TRBV11-2 to TRBJ1-6, with unresolved D. There are 17 residues in the CDR3. The germline gives CDR1 SGHAT, CDR2 FQNNGV. Trimming left V 1 base short and J 7 bases short, with 17 bases between. CDR3 sequence: CASSLVAGGPPNSPLHF. The CDR3 DNA follows: TGTGCCAGCAGCTTAGTTGCTGGAGGCCCCCCAAATTCACCCCTCCACTTT.

The V and J genes are TRBV7-2 and TRBJ1-5, with unresolved D. CDR1 and CDR2 (germline): SGHTA, FQGNSA. Trimming stripped 5 bases from V and 3 bases from J, with 5 bases between. The length of the CDR3 is 12 residues. The CDR3 protein is CASSPSNQPQHF. CDR3 coding DNA: TGTGCCAGCAGCCCGTCCAATCAGCCCCAGCATTTT.

The chain has TRBV7-9 and TRBJ1-6; tentatively, D is TRBD1 (5 bases). Germline assignment: CDR1 SEHNR and CDR2 FQNEAQ (reference sequence). Trimming shortened V by 4 bases and J by 7 bases, and 17 bases separated the two germline ends. The CDR3 runs 16 residues. The CDR3: CASSYLIRVSNSPLHF. CDR3 coding DNA: TGTGCCAGCAGCTATCTTATCAGGGTGTCAAATTCACCCCTCCACTTT.

This chain links TRBV13 with TRBJ2-2; perhaps TRBD2 as D (7 bases). In germline, CDR1 is PRHDT, CDR2 FYEKMQ (reference sequence). Between the trimmed V and J ends, which lost 3 bases and 6 bases, there was a span of 17 bases. CDR3 length: 16 amino acids. CDR3 in DNA: TGTGCCAGCAGCTTCAGGGGAGGGAATTTTGCCGGGGAGCTGTTTTTT. Protein: CASSFRGGNFAGELFF. Filled out from reference TRBV13 and TRBJ2-2, the complete variable domain reads AAGVIQSPRHLIKEKRETATLKCYPIPRHDTVYWYQQGPGQDPQFLISFYEKMQSDKGSIPDRFSAQQFSDYHSELNMSSLELGDSALYFCASSFRGGNFAGELFFGEGSRLTVL.

The V and J genes are TRBV11-3 and TRBJ2-5; D is unclear. V was clipped by 8 bases and J by 3 bases, with 10 bases between them. Germline V gene sequence: CDR1 SGHNT, CDR2 YENEEA. The CDR3 spans 12 residues. As DNA, the CDR3 is TGTGCCAGCGGTCCTAGAGAAGAGACCCAGTACTTC. Protein sequence: CASGPREETQYF.

This sequence joins TRBV6-6 and TRBJ1-5; D possibly corresponds to TRBD1 (5 bases). This CDR3 spans 15 amino acids. V dropped 11 bases and J dropped 0 bases, with 17 bases sitting between them. Germline assignment: CDR1 MNHNY and CDR2 SVGAGI (reference sequence). CDR3 in DNA: TGTGCCGGCACGGCAGGGCTTTATAGCAATCAGCCCCAGCATTTT. Translating it yields CAGTAGLYSNQPQHF.

This rearrangement joins TRBV23-1 to TRBJ2-3; D might be TRBD1 (5 bases). TRBV23-1 is annotated as an ORF whose role is uncertain. Trimming removed 3 bases from V and 4 bases from J, with 11 bases in between. This CDR3 region has 14 residues. CDR3 residues: CASSQVGRADTQYF. The CDR3 coding sequence is TGCGCCAGCAGTCAGGTGGGCAGGGCAGATACGCAGTATTTT.